This T cell receptor beta chain was recorded in a study of CD8 T cells in ankylosing spondylitis. Regarding the study as a whole: For ankylosing spondylitis blood, a TCR beta motif of 7 or 8 highly homologous variants appeared characteristic.

About this clonotype: Its antigen is currently unknown.

The J segment lost 4 bases and the V segment lost 7 bases, leaving 13 bases of the junction unmatched. CDR3 length equals 15 residues. TCRdb passed the 5' RACE reads through MiXCR, listing each CDR3 protein once. Of some 220,000 distinct CDR3 sequences in the sample, 5.5% to 7.5% were seen once. The clonotype was recovered from a male donor with ankylosing spondylitis. The sequencing sample was made of blood, either unsorted or a sorted T cell fraction (not recorded which). The chain has TRBV12-3 or TRBV12-4 and TRBJ2-7; 7 bases match TRBD2. CDR3: CASTFHSTSMYEQYF. The DNA for the CDR3 is TGTGCCAGCACTTTCCACTCGACTAGCATGTACGAGCAGTACTTC.